Detailed here is one TCR beta chain. The antigen remains undetermined. These data are taken from a study of OX40 agonist ivuxolimab in advanced cancers. The method was immunoSEQ multiplex PCR; TCRdb's version includes in-frame clones alone and lacks a portion of them. The repertoire holds about 9,800 clones, about 89% seen once, with around 13% in the top ten. Findings of the study overall: Relative to CD4+ cells, CD8+ T cells on average had more expanded clones. Several nonresponders also turned out to have low normalized T-cell clonal expansion.

The input for sequencing was CD4+ or CD8+ T cells sorted from blood, taken in a trial of the OX40 agonist ivuxolimab. This clonotype originated in an adult with an advanced solid tumor such as melanoma, head and neck, liver or kidney cancer.

The CDR3 bases are TGTGCCAGCTCACCATCCCCAGGCTACTACGAGCAGTACTTC. As protein: CASSPSPGYYEQYF. V gene TRBV18 combines with J gene TRBJ2-7, with D unclear. CDR1 is KGHSH and CDR2 is LQKENI in the germline V gene. Trimming left V 2 bases short and J 3 bases short, with 11 bases between. The CDR3 spans 14 residues.